The present TCR beta chain was sequenced within a study of blood T cell repertoires in COVID-19. Whole-study context: COVID-19 samples, acute and convalescent, were from the United States, Italy and Spain. Nucleic acid was either cDNA or gDNA, and it came from T cells, B-cell-depleted T cells, or PBMCs.

Methods used by the authors: Researchers report that nucleated cell counts were estimated from reference gene primer amplification. TCRdb's table, derived via immunoSEQ multiplex PCR, lists solely in-frame clones and lacks some. D and trimming come from the DNA, and the V and J calls and clone size come from that table. Of approximately 290,000 clones listed, 70% to 90% were seen once; the top ten hold 0.87%. Germline loops: CDR1 LGHDT, CDR2 YNNKEL (reference sequence). The CDR3 runs to 17 residues. V lost 3 bases, J lost 5 bases, and 19 bases lay in between. Seattle-derived patients entered the study during active infection and were followed longitudinally.

The rearrangement uses TRBV3-1 (or the pseudogene TRBV3-2) and TRBJ1-4; D is ambiguous. This sequence originates from a human donor with COVID-19, enrolled during active disease. The donor label of this sample is uncertain. The sample was peripheral blood. The CDR3 DNA reads TGTGCCAGCAGCCAGAGTCCCGCCGGAGGAGGGAATGAAAAACTGTTTTTT. Its protein product is CASSQSPAGGGNEKLFF.